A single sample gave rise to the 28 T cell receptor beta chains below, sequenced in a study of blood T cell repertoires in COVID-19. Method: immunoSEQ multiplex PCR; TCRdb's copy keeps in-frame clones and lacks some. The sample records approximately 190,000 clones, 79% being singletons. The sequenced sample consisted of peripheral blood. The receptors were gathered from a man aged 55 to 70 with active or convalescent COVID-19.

The CDR3 region has the DNA TGTGCCAGCAGCTTATTAAGCACTTCCACCGGGGAGCTGTTTTTT. Residues: CASSLLSTSTGELFF. The gene calls are TRBV5-5 and TRBJ2-2; D remains unclear. CDR1 and CDR2 (germline): SGHKS, YYEKEE (reference sequence). This CDR3 spans 15 amino acids. Deletions cut 2 bases from V and 4 bases from J, with 12 bases between. Full variable domain (missing parts from reference TRBV5-5 and TRBJ2-2): DAGVTQSPTHLIKTRGQQVTLRCSPISGHKSVSWYQQVLGQGPQFIFQYYEKEERGRGNFPDRFSARQFPNYSSELNVNALLLGDSALYLCASSLLSTSTGELFFGEGSRLTVL.

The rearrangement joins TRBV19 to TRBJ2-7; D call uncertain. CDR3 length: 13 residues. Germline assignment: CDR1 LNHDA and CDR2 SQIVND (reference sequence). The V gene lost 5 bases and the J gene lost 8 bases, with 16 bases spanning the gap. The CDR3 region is CASSSSQAAKQYF. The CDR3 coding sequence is TGTGCCAGTAGTTCGAGTCAGGCCGCAAAGCAGTACTTC.

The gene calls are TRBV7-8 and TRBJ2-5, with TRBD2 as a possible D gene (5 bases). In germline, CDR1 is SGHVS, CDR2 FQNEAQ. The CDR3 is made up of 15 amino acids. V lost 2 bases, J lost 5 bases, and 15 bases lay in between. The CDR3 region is CASSLLASSRETQYF. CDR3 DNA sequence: TGTGCCAGCAGCTTATTAGCGTCTTCTCGGGAGACCCAGTACTTC.

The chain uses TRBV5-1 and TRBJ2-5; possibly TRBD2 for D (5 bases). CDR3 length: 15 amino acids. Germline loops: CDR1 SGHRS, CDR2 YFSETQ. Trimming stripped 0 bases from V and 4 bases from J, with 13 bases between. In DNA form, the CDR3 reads TGCGCCAGCAGCTTGGCCCTGGGGAGTAGAGAGACCCAGTACTTC. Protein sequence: CASSLALGSRETQYF.

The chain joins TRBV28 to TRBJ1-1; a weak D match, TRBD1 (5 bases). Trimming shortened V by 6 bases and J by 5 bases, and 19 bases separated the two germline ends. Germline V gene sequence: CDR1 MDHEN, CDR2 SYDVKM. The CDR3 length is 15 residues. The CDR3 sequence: CASRRQGRGKTEAFF. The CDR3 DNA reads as TGTGCCAGCAGAAGGCAGGGTAGGGGAAAGACTGAAGCTTTCTTT.

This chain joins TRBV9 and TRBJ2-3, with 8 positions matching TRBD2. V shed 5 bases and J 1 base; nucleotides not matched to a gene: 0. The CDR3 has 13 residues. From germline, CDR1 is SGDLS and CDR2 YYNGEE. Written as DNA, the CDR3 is TGTGCCAGCAGGGGACTAGGCACAGATACGCAGTATTTT. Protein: CASRGLGTDTQYF.

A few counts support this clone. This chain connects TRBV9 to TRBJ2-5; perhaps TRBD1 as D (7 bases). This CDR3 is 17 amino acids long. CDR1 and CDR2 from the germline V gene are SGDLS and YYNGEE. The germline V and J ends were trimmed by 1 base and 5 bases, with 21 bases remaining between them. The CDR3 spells CASSVRGGGTPRETQYF. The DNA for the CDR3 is TGTGCCAGCAGCGTAAGAGGGGGCGGGACGCCTAGGGAGACCCAGTACTTC.

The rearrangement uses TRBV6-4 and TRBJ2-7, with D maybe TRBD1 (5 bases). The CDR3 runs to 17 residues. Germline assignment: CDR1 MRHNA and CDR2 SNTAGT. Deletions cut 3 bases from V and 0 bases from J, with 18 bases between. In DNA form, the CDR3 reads TGTGCCAGCAGTGATAAGGAGACAGCCTGGAGCTCCTACGAGCAGTACTTC. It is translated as CASSDKETAWSSYEQYF.

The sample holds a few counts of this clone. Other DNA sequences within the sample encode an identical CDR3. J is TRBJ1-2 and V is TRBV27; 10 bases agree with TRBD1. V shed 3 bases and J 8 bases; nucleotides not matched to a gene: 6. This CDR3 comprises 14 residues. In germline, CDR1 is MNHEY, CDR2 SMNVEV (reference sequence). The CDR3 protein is CASSFSGQGYGYTF. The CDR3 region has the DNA TGTGCCAGCAGTTTCTCGGGACAGGGGTACGGCTACACCTTC.

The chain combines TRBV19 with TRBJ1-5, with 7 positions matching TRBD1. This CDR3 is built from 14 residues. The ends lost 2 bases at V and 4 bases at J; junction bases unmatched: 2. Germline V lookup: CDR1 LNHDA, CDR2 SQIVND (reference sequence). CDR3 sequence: CASSIQQGNQPQHF. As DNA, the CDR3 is TGTGCCAGTAGTATACAACAGGGGAATCAGCCCCAGCATTTT.

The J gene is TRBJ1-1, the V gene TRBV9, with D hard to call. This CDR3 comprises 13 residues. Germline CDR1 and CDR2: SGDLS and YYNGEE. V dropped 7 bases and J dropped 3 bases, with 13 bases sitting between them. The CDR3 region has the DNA TGTGCCAGCGGCCTCGGAGTCCACACTGAAGCTTTCTTT. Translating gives CASGLGVHTEAFF. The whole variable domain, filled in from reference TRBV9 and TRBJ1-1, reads DSGVTQTPKHLITATGQRVTLRCSPRSGDLSVYWYQQSLDQGLQFLIQYYNGEERAKGNILERFSAQQFPDLHSELNLSSLELGDSALYFCASGLGVHTEAFFGQGTRLTVV.

The DNA for the CDR3 is TGTGCCAGCAGCGTAGGGCCAGTGAGGGATGAAAAACTGTTTTTT. This translates into CASSVGPVRDEKLFF. This chain uses TRBV9 with TRBJ1-4; no reliable D call. V lost 0 bases and J lost 6, with 12 bases in between. The V gene's germline CDR1 is SGDLS and CDR2 YYNGEE. The CDR3 spans 15 residues.

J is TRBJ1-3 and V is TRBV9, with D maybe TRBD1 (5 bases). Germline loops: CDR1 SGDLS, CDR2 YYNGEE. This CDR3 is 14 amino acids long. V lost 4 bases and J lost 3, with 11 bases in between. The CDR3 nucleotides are TGTGCCAGCAGCTCAGTAGGGGTTGGAAACACCATATATTTT. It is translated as CASSSVGVGNTIYF.

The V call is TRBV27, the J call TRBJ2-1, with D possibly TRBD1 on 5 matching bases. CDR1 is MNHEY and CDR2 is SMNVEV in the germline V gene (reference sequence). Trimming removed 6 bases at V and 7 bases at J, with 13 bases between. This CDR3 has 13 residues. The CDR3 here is CASRSRGSNEQFF. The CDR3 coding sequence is TGTGCCAGCAGGTCAAGGGGATCAAATGAGCAGTTCTTC.

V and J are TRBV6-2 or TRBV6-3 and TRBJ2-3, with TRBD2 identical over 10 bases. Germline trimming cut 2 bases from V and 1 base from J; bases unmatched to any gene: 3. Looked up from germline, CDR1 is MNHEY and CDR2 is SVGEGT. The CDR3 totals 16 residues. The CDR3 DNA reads TGTGCCAGCAGTTACCCTAGCGGGAGAGGCACAGATACGCAGTATTTT. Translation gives CASSYPSGRGTDTQYF.

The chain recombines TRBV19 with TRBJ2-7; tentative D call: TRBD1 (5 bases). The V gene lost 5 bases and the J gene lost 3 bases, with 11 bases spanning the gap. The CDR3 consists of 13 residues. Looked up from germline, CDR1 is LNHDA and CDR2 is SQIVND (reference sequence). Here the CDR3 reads CASSLTGVYEQYF. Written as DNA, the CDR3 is TGTGCCAGTAGTCTAACAGGAGTCTACGAGCAGTACTTC.

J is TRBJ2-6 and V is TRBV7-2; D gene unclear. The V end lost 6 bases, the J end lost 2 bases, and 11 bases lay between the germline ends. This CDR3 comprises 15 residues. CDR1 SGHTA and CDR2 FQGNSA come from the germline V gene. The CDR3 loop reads CASSFRWAGANVLTF. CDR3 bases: TGTGCCAGCAGTTTCAGGTGGGCTGGGGCCAACGTCCTGACTTTC.

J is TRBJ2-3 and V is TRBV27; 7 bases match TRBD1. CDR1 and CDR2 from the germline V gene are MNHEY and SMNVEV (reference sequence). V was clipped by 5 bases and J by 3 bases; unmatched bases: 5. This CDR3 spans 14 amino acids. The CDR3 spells CASSQNRGTDTQYF. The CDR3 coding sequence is TGTGCCAGCAGTCAAAACAGGGGAACAGATACGCAGTATTTT.

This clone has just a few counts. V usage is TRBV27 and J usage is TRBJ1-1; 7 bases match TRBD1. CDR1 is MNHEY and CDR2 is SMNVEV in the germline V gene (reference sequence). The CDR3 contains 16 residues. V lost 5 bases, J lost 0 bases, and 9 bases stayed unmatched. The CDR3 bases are TGTGCCAGCAGTAGGGGGCCTACAGGGATGAACACTGAAGCTTTCTTT. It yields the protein CASSRGPTGMNTEAFF.

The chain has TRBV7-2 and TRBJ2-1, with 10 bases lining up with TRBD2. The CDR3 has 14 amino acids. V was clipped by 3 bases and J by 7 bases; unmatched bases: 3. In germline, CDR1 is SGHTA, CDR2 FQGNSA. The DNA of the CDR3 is TGTGCCAGCAGCTTCCTAGCGGGAGTAAATGAGCAGTTCTTC. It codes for CASSFLAGVNEQFF.

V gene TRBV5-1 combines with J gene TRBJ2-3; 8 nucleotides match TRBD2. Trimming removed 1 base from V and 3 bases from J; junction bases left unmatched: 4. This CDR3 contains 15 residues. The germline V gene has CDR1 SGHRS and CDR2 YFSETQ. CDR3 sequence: CASSLSGGRTDTQYF. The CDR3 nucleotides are TGCGCCAGCAGCTTGTCGGGCGGGAGGACAGATACGCAGTATTTT. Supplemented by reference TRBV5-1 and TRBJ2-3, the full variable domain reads KAGVTQTPRYLIKTRGQQVTLSCSPISGHRSVSWYQQTPGQGLQFLFEYFSETQRNKGNFPGRFSGRQFSNSRSEMNVSTLELGDSALYLCASSLSGGRTDTQYFGPGTRLTVL.

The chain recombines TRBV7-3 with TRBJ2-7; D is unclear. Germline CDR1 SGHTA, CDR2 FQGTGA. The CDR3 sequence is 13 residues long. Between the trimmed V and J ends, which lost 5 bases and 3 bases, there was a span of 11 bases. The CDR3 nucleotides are TGTGCCAGCAGCCCATACCCCGGCTACGAGCAGTACTTC. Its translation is CASSPYPGYEQYF.

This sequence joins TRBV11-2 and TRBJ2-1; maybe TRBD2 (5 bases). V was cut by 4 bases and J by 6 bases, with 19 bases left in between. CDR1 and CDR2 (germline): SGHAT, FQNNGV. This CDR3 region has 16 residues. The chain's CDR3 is CASSSFPDPAGNEQFF. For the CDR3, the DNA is TGTGCCAGCAGCTCCTTCCCCGACCCCGCGGGCAATGAGCAGTTCTTC.

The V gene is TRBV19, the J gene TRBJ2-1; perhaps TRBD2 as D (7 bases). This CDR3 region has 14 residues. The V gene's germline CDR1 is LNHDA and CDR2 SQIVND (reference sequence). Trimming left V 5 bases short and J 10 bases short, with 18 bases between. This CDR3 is CASSPRGGVGEQFF. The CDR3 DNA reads TGTGCCAGTAGTCCCCGCGGGGGCGTGGGGGAGCAGTTCTTC.

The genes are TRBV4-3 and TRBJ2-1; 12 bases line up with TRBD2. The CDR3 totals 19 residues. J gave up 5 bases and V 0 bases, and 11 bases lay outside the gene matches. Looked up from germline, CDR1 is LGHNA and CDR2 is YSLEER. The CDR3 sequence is CASSQDTPSTSGGNNEQFF. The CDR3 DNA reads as TGCGCCAGCAGCCAAGATACCCCCTCGACTAGCGGGGGTAACAATGAGCAGTTCTTC.

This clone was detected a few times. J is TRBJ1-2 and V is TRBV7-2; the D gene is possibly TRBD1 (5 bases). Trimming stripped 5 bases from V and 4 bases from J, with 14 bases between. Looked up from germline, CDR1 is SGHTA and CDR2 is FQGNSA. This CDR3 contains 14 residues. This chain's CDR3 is CASSQRGLGYGYTF. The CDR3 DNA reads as TGTGCCAGCAGCCAAAGGGGTCTGGGCTATGGCTACACCTTC. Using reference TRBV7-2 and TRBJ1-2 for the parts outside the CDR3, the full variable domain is GAGVSQSPSNKVTEKGKDVELRCDPISGHTALYWYRQSLGQGLEFLIYFQGNSAPDKSGLPSDRFSAERTGGSVSTLTIQRTQQEDSAVYLCASSQRGLGYGYTFGSGTRLTVV.

The chain's CDR3 is CASSLIDRANTEAFF. CDR3 DNA sequence: TGTGCCAGCAGTCTGATAGACAGGGCGAACACTGAAGCTTTCTTT. V and J are TRBV27 and TRBJ1-1; TRBD1 agrees at 7 bases. V gave up 5 bases and J gave up 1 base; unmatched junction bases: 7. The CDR3 has 15 amino acids. Germline lookup yields CDR1 MNHEY and CDR2 SMNVEV (reference sequence).

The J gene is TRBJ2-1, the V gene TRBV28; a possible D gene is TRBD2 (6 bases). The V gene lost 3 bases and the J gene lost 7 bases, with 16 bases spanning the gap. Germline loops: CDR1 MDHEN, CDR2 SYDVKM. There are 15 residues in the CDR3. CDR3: CASSLAGIYGNEQFF. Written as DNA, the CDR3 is TGTGCCAGCAGTTTGGCGGGGATTTACGGTAATGAGCAGTTCTTC.